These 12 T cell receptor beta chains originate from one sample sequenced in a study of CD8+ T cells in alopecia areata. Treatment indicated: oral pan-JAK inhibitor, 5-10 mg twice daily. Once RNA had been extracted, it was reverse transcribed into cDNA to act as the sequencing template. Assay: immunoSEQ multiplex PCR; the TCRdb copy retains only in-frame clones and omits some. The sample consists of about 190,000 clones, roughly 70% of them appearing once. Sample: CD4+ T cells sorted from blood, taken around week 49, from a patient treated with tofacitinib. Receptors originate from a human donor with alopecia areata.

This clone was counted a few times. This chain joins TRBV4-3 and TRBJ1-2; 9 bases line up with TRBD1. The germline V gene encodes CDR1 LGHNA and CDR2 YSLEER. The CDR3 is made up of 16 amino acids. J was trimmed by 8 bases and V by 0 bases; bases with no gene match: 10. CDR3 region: CASSQEGTTGGQGYTF. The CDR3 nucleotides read TGCGCCAGCAGCCAAGAGGGGACGACAGGGGGACAAGGCTACACCTTC.

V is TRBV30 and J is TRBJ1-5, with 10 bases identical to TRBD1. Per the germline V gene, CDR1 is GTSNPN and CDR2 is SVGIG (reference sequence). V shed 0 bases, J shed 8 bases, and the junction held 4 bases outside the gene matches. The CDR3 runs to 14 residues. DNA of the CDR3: TGTGCCTGGAGTGTAGGGACAGGGGCCGAGCCCCAGCATTTT. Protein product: CAWSVGTGAEPQHF.

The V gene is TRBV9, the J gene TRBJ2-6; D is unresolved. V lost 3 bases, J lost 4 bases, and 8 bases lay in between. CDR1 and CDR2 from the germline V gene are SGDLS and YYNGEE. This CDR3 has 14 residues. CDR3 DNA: TGTGCCAGCAGCGGGATCTACGGGGCCAACGTCCTGACTTTC. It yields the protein CASSGIYGANVLTF.

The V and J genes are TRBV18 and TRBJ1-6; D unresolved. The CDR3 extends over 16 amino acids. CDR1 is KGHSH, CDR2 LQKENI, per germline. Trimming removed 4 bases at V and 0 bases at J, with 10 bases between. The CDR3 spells CASSQELSSYNSPLHF. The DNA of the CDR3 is TGTGCCAGCTCACAAGAACTGAGCTCCTATAATTCACCCCTCCACTTT. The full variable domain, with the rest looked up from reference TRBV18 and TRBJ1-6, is NAGVMQNPRHLVRRRGQEARLRCSPMKGHSHVYWYRQLPEEGLKFMVYLQKENIIDESGMPKERFSAEFPKEGPSILRIQQVVRGDSAAYFCASSQELSSYNSPLHFGNGTRLTVT.

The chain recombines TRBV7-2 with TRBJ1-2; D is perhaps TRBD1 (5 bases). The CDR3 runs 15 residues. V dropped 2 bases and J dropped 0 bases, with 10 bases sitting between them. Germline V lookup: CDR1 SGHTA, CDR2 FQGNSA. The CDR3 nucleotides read TGTGCCAGCAGCTTAAGGAGGGGAGCTAACTATGGCTACACCTTC. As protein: CASSLRRGANYGYTF.

CDR3 in amino acids: CASSPGSSGDSYEQYF. The DNA for the CDR3 is TGTGCCAGCTCACCAGGGAGTAGCGGGGATTCCTACGAGCAGTACTTC. The rearrangement joins TRBV18 to TRBJ2-7; TRBD2 agrees at 8 bases. CDR1 and CDR2 (germline): KGHSH, LQKENI. After removal of 2 bases from V and 1 base from J, the junction contained 7 bases not matched to a gene. The CDR3 totals 16 residues. Full variable domain (remainder filled in from reference TRBV18 and TRBJ2-7): NAGVMQNPRHLVRRRGQEARLRCSPMKGHSHVYWYRQLPEEGLKFMVYLQKENIIDESGMPKERFSAEFPKEGPSILRIQQVVRGDSAAYFCASSPGSSGDSYEQYFGPGTRLTVT.

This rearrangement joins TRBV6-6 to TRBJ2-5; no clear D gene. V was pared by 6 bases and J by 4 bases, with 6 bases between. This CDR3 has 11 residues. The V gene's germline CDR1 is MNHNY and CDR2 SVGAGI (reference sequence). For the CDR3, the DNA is TGTGCCAGCAGCGTTGGAGAGACCCAGTACTTC. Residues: CASSVGETQYF.

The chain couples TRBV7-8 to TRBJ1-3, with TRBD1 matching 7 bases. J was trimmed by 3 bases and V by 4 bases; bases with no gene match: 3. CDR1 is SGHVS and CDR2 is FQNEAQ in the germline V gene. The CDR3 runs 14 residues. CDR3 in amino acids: CASSSRGLGNTIYF. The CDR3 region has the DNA TGTGCCAGCAGCTCGAGGGGGCTTGGAAACACCATATATTTT.

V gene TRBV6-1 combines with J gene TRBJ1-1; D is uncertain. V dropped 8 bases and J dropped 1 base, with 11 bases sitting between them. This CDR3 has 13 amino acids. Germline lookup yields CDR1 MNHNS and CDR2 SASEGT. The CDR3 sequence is CASRPVGNTEAFF. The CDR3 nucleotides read TGTGCCAGCCGGCCCGTAGGGAACACTGAAGCTTTCTTT.

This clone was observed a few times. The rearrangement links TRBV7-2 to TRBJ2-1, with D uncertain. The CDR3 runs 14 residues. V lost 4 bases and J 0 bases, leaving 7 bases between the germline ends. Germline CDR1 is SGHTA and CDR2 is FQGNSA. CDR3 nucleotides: TGTGCCAGCAGCTCAGCCAGCTCCTACAATGAGCAGTTCTTC. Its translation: CASSSASSYNEQFF.

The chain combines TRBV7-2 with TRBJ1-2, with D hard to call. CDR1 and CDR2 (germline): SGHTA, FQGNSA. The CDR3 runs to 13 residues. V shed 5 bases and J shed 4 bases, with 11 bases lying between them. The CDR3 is CASSPPLIYGYTF. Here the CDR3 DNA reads TGTGCCAGCAGCCCTCCTCTGATCTATGGCTACACCTTC.

CDR3 bases: TGCAGTGCTAGAGAAGATACGCAGTATTTT. Amino acids: CSAREDTQYF. The rearrangement uses TRBV20-1 and TRBJ2-3; no firm D call. The CDR3 has 10 amino acids. Germline-derived CDR1 and CDR2 are DFQATT and SNEGSKA (reference sequence). V gave up 0 bases and J gave up 5 bases, with 0 bases separating them.